Below, 5 T cell receptor beta chains from the same sample are listed, as sequenced in a study of monozygotic twins with inflammatory bowel disease. TCRdb re-called the 5' RACE reads and gives one entry per CDR3 protein, without DNA. The table lists 400,000 to 500,000 distinct CDR3 sequences. Input material: blood. These receptor sequences come from a human donor with ulcerative colitis or Crohn's disease, or a healthy co-twin of an affected twin (not recorded which).

V usage is TRBV27 and J usage is TRBJ1-5; lacking DNA, the TRBD1 call made by TCRdb goes unchecked. Germline V gene data show CDR1 as MNHEY and CDR2 as SMNVEV (reference sequence). This CDR3 spans 13 amino acids. CDR3 region: CASKQGGNQPQHF.

V is TRBV7-9 and J is TRBJ1-3. CDR3 length: 13 residues. The germline CDR1 and CDR2 sequences are SEHNR and FQNEAQ (reference sequence). CDR3 amino acids: CASRENSGNTIYF.

The rearrangement links TRBV4-2 to TRBJ1-5. CDR1 and CDR2 (germline): LGHNA, YNFKEQ. The CDR3 length is 14 residues. The CDR3 spells CASSQVAGNQPQHF.

The V call is TRBV4-2, the J call TRBJ2-2; TCRdb proposes TRBD2, but this gene call is untestable without DNA. Germline loops: CDR1 LGHNA, CDR2 YNFKEQ. There are 18 residues in the CDR3. The CDR3: CASSQGGLAGSNTGELFF.

The chain links TRBV5-1 to TRBJ1-1. The germline gives CDR1 SGHRS, CDR2 YFSETQ. The CDR3 totals 15 residues. CDR3: CASSLDRPSGTEAFF.